Included here is one T cell receptor (beta chain) sequence, with context. This specimen comes from a study of OX40 agonist ivuxolimab in advanced cancers. The overall study: Of mixed ages from about 20 to 80 and averaging approximately 60 years, the group was roughly 85% male.

Produced via immunoSEQ multiplex PCR; TCRdb's table is partial and in-frame only. Of approximately 89,000 clones in the sample, under 95% were seen once. This clonotype was obtained from an adult with an advanced solid tumor such as melanoma, head and neck, liver or kidney cancer. The specimen was CD4+ or CD8+ T cells sorted from blood, collected in a trial of the OX40 agonist ivuxolimab.

CDR3 DNA sequence: TGCGCCAGCAGCTTGGGACAGACTTCTTCCTACGAGCAGTACTTC. Translating it yields CASSLGQTSSYEQYF. The chain recombines TRBV5-1 with TRBJ2-7; the D gene is possibly TRBD1 (5 bases). Trimming took 0 bases from V and 1 from J, leaving 11 bases between them. Germline loops: CDR1 SGHRS, CDR2 YFSETQ. This CDR3 region has 15 residues. Together with reference TRBV5-1 and TRBJ2-7, the CDR3 gives the full variable domain: KAGVTQTPRYLIKTRGQQVTLSCSPISGHRSVSWYQQTPGQGLQFLFEYFSETQRNKGNFPGRFSGRQFSNSRSEMNVSTLELGDSALYLCASSLGQTSSYEQYFGPGTRLTVT.